This paragraph reports one TCR beta chain. The sample originates from a study of CD8 T cells in Susac syndrome. Study overall: Treatment status at blood draw for the Susac syndrome patients was therapy-naive, corticosteroids, or intravenous immunoglobulin alone.

Trimming shortened V by 8 bases and J by 13 bases, and 11 bases separated the two germline ends. The CDR3 spans 9 residues. Germline CDR1 is MNHEY and CDR2 is SMNVEV (reference sequence). The authors reverse transcribed about 0.5 to 1 ug RNA with random hexamers. Amplification of the TCR beta CDR3 was carried out by immunoSEQ multiplex PCR, which spanned a total of 54 Vbeta and 13 Jbeta segments. TCRdb re-analysed the immunoSEQ multiplex PCR reads in MiXCR, keeping a single row per CDR3 protein. The table includes roughly 89,000 distinct CDR3 sequences, 95% to 96% detected once. Sequencing was carried out using CD8+ T cells from PBMCs. This sequence was found in a human donor with Susac syndrome. The gene calls are TRBV27 and TRBJ1-2; tentatively, D is TRBD1 (5 bases). CDR3 sequence (DNA): TGTGCCAGCGGCAGGGATCCCACCTTC. Residues: CASGRDPTF.